Following are 18 T cell receptor beta chains from one sample sequenced in a study of blood T cell repertoires in COVID-19. Here immunoSEQ multiplex PCR was the method, and the copy in TCRdb shows in-frame clones only, minus some. The profile covers 110,000 to 150,000 clones, with about 87% appearing a single time and about 1.8% taken by the ten largest. The sample consisted of peripheral blood. The receptor set was obtained from a woman in her forties or fifties with acute or convalescent COVID-19.

The chain carries TRBV3-1 (or the pseudogene TRBV3-2) and TRBJ2-2; TRBD1 matches 7 bases. Trimming removed 6 bases from V and 4 bases from J; junction bases left unmatched: 5. The CDR3 is 14 amino acids. The germline V gene encodes CDR1 LGHDT and CDR2 YNNKEL (reference sequence). CDR3: CASSWDRLTGELFF. As DNA, the CDR3 is TGTGCCAGCAGTTGGGACAGACTCACCGGGGAGCTGTTTTTT.

The chain links TRBV12-3 or TRBV12-4 to TRBJ1-2, with a tentative D call TRBD1 (5 bases). V lost 1 base, J lost 3 bases, and 6 bases lay in between. This CDR3 is built from 13 residues. The CDR3 DNA follows: TGTGCCAGCAGTTTAGACAGGCACTATGGCTACACCTTC. It encodes CASSLDRHYGYTF.

A single count supports this clone. This rearrangement joins TRBV2 to TRBJ1-6; TRBD1 agrees at 9 bases. CDR1 SNHLY and CDR2 FYNNEI come from the germline V gene. CDR3 length: 14 residues. V gave up 5 bases and J gave up 7 bases; unmatched junction bases: 3. The CDR3 sequence: CASSSGQGNSPLHF. Written as DNA, the CDR3 is TGTGCCAGCAGTTCGGGACAGGGAAATTCACCCCTCCACTTT.

The rearrangement uses TRBV30 and TRBJ2-6; a possible D gene is TRBD1 (7 bases). Trimming removed 0 bases at V and 2 bases at J, with 23 bases between. This CDR3 has 20 amino acids. Germline lookup yields CDR1 GTSNPN and CDR2 SVGIG (reference sequence). The CDR3 loop is CAWSVFPRPTGTAGANVLTF. The CDR3 coding sequence is TGTGCCTGGAGTGTGTTTCCCCGTCCGACAGGGACTGCTGGGGCCAACGTCCTGACTTTC.

The rearrangement joins TRBV18 to TRBJ2-7, with 11 bases that match TRBD2. This CDR3 comprises 15 residues. J gave up 6 bases and V 2 bases, and 6 bases lay outside the gene matches. The germline CDR1 and CDR2 sequences are KGHSH and LQKENI. The CDR3 sequence: CASSPGTSGRGEQYF. Written as DNA, the CDR3 is TGTGCCAGCTCACCAGGGACTAGCGGACGGGGCGAGCAGTACTTC.

The chain is built from TRBV19 and TRBJ1-2; 8 bases match TRBD1. This CDR3 spans 14 amino acids. The ends lost 7 bases at V and 7 bases at J; junction bases unmatched: 11. Germline V gene sequence: CDR1 LNHDA, CDR2 SQIVND (reference sequence). The CDR3 DNA reads TGTGCCAGTACCGGACCGCAGGGGGCGGTTGGCTACACCTTC. This encodes CASTGPQGAVGYTF.

The chain joins TRBV20-1 to TRBJ2-3; no firm D call. From germline, CDR1 is DFQATT and CDR2 SNEGSKA (reference sequence). The ends were cut back, 3 bases at V and 0 bases at J, with 10 bases in the middle. The CDR3 runs to 14 residues. The CDR3 sequence: CSASSYRSTDTQYF. The CDR3 bases are TGCAGTGCTAGTTCCTATAGAAGCACAGATACGCAGTATTTT.

The chain has TRBV9 and TRBJ1-1, with TRBD1 matching 8 bases. V shed 3 bases, J shed 3 bases, and the junction held 16 bases outside the gene matches. There are 18 residues in the CDR3. Germline V gene lookup returns CDR1 SGDLS and CDR2 YYNGEE. CDR3 bases: TGTGCCAGCAGCGACCGGGACACAGGGGGTGGGCCCTACACTGAAGCTTTCTTT. It translates to CASSDRDTGGGPYTEAFF.

The gene calls are TRBV3-1 (or the pseudogene TRBV3-2) and TRBJ2-7, with TRBD2 as a possible D gene (6 bases). With 5 bases removed from V and 3 bases from J, the gap between germline ends came to 11 bases. The CDR3 spans 13 residues. Germline loops: CDR1 LGHDT, CDR2 YNNKEL (reference sequence). The CDR3 DNA reads TGTGCCAGCAGCAAGGCCGGGAGCTACGAGCAGTACTTC. It codes for CASSKAGSYEQYF.

The V gene is TRBV24-1, the J gene TRBJ2-7; D remains unclear. The germline V and J ends were trimmed by 9 bases and 5 bases, with 16 bases remaining between them. Germline CDR1 is KGHDR and CDR2 is SFDVKD. The CDR3 spans 13 residues. CDR3 sequence (DNA): TGTGCCACCGATCATAGTACGTTCCACGAGCAGTACTTC. Translation gives CATDHSTFHEQYF.

V usage is TRBV7-2 and J usage is TRBJ1-1; D uncertain. Germline lookup yields CDR1 SGHTA and CDR2 FQGNSA. The V end was cut by 6 bases, the J end by 10 bases, with 27 bases between. CDR3 length: 16 residues. This chain's CDR3 is CASSYRNPVVSSGAFF. CDR3 nucleotide sequence: TGTGCCAGCAGTTATAGGAACCCCGTCGTAAGCAGCGGAGCTTTCTTT.

The genes are TRBV7-3 and TRBJ2-3; TRBD2 aligns across 10 bases. Trimming cost V 6 bases and J 0 bases; bases outside gene matches: 15. Germline V gives CDR1 SGHTA, CDR2 FQGTGA. The CDR3 totals 19 residues. The CDR3 is CASRFGAASGSRSTDTQYF. In DNA, the CDR3 is TGTGCCAGCAGATTCGGGGCGGCTAGCGGGAGTCGGAGCACAGATACGCAGTATTTT.

This rearrangement joins TRBV3-1 (or the pseudogene TRBV3-2) to TRBJ2-1, with TRBD2 matching over 11 bases. CDR3 length equals 16 residues. The germline V gene encodes CDR1 LGHDT and CDR2 YNNKEL (reference sequence). V was pared by 4 bases and J by 7 bases, with 9 bases of the junction left unmatched. CDR3 in amino acids: CASSLAGGPKKNEQFF. The CDR3 coding sequence is TGTGCCAGCAGCCTAGCGGGGGGGCCGAAGAAGAATGAGCAGTTCTTC.

The count of this clone is one. The V call is TRBV7-3, the J call TRBJ1-2; the match to TRBD1 covers 7 bases. J gave up 3 bases and V 1 base, and 5 bases lay outside the gene matches. The CDR3 has 15 residues. The germline V gene encodes CDR1 SGHTA and CDR2 FQGTGA. Written as DNA, the CDR3 is TGTGCCAGCAGCTTAAGGGCAGGGGGAGACTATGGCTACACCTTC. Its protein is CASSLRAGGDYGYTF. Drawing the rest from reference TRBV7-3 and TRBJ1-2, the complete variable domain is GAGVSQTPSNKVTEKGKYVELRCDPISGHTALYWYRQSLGQGPEFLIYFQGTGAADDSGLPNDRFFAVRPEGSVSTLKIQRTERGDSAVYLCASSLRAGGDYGYTFGSGTRLTVV.

The chain couples TRBV19 to TRBJ1-1, with D unresolved. Trimming removed 5 bases from V and 1 base from J, with 8 bases in between. The germline V gene has CDR1 LNHDA and CDR2 SQIVND (reference sequence). The CDR3 consists of 13 residues. DNA for the CDR3: TGTGCCAGTAGTTCGGTATCGAACACTGAAGCTTTCTTT. The encoded protein is CASSSVSNTEAFF.

This chain links TRBV7-9 with TRBJ1-2, with 8 bases that match TRBD1. This CDR3 region has 13 residues. Unmatched junction bases numbered 4, after V lost 2 bases and J lost 8 bases. Germline CDR1 reads SEHNR; CDR2 reads FQNEAQ (reference sequence). CDR3 DNA sequence: TGTGCCAGCAGCTTAAGCAGGGGGCGAGGCTACACCTTC. Translated: CASSLSRGRGYTF.

V and J are TRBV19 and TRBJ2-1; 14 nucleotides line up with TRBD2. The CDR3 has 18 amino acids. The germline V gene encodes CDR1 LNHDA and CDR2 SQIVND (reference sequence). The V gene end was trimmed by 6 bases and the J gene end by 3 bases; junction bases not matched to a gene: 10. Here the CDR3 reads CASSRGTSGRGDYNEQFF. The CDR3 nucleotides are TGTGCCAGTAGCAGGGGGACTAGCGGGAGAGGAGACTACAATGAGCAGTTCTTC.

This clone was seen a single time. The CDR3 reads CASSVDGQGIPYNEQFF. CDR3 DNA: TGTGCCAGCAGCGTAGATGGACAGGGGATCCCCTACAATGAGCAGTTCTTC. V and J are TRBV9 and TRBJ2-1; 9 bases are shared with TRBD1. Germline V lookup: CDR1 SGDLS, CDR2 YYNGEE. V lost 0 bases to trimming and J lost 2 bases; unmatched junction nucleotides: 6. CDR3 length equals 17 residues. Combining the CDR3 with reference TRBV9 and TRBJ2-1 gives the whole variable domain DSGVTQTPKHLITATGQRVTLRCSPRSGDLSVYWYQQSLDQGLQFLIQYYNGEERAKGNILERFSAQQFPDLHSELNLSSLELGDSALYFCASSVDGQGIPYNEQFFGPGTRLTVL.